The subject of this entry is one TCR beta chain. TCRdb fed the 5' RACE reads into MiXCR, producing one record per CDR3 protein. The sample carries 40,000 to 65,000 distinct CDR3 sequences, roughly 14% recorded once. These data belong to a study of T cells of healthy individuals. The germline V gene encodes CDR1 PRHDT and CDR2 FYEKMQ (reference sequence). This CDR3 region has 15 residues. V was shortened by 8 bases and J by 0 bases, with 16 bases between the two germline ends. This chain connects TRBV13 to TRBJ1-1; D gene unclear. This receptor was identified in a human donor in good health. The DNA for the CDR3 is TGTGCCAGCCCGAGGACGGAGGTATTGAACACTGAAGCTTTCTTT. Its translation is CASPRTEVLNTEAFF.